This TCR beta chain was captured by sequencing in a study of shared clonotypes between healthy human individuals. CDR3 size: 16 residues. Per the germline V gene, CDR1 is MNHNY and CDR2 is SVGAGI (reference sequence). V dropped 6 bases and J dropped 1; count of bases not matched to a gene: 7. Method: immunoSEQ multiplex PCR; TCRdb's copy keeps in-frame clones and lacks some. There are about 2 million clones in the sample; over 85% occur only once, and 0.13% lies in the top ten. This chain joins TRBV6-6 and TRBJ2-7, with 12 bases fitting TRBD2. The sequence was obtained from a man aged 18 to 30 in good health. The sequenced material came from naive CD4+ T cells sorted from blood. Regarding subset: CD45RA+ positively selected. In DNA, the CDR3 is TGTGCCAGCAGCCCTCTAGCGGGAGGGGGTTCCTACGAGCAGTACTTC. It codes for CASSPLAGGGSYEQYF.